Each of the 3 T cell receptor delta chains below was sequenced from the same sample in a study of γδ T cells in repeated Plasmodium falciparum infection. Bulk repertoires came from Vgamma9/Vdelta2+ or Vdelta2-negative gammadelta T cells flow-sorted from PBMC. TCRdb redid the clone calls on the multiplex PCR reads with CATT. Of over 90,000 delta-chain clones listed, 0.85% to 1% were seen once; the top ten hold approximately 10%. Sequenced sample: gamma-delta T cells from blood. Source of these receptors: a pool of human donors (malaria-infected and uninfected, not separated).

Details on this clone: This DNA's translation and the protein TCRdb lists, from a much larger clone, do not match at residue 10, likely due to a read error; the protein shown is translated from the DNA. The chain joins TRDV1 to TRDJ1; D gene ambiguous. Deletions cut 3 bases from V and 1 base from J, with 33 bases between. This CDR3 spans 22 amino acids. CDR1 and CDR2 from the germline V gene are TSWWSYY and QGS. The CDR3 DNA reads TGTGCTCTTGGGGACTACCACCGCCCTGCGTACGATTGGACGGGCGCCACCGATAAACTCATCTTT. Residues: CALGDYHRPAYDWTGATDKLIF.

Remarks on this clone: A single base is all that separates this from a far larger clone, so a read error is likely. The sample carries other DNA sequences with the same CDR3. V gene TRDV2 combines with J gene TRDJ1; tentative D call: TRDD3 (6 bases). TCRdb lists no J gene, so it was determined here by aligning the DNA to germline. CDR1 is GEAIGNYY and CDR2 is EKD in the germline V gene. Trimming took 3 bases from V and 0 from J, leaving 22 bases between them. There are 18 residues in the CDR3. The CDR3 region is CACDSLLGGPGYTDKLIF. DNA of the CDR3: TGTGCCTGTGACTCCCTACTGGGAGGTCCCGGGTACACCGATAAACTCATCTTT.

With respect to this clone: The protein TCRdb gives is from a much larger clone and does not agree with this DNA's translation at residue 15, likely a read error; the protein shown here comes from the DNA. CDR3 nucleotides: TGTGCCTGTGACTCCCCCCCGGGGGATACAAACGCTTTCTACGCCGATAAACTCATCTTT. Translating gives CACDSPPGDTNAFYADKLIF. The rearrangement joins TRDV2 to TRDJ1; 9 nucleotides line up with TRDD3. Matching the DNA to germline supplied the J gene, which TCRdb does not give. CDR3 length: 20 amino acids. The junction had 22 bases not matched to a gene; V was cut back by 3 bases and J by 3 bases. Germline CDR1 reads GEAIGNYY; CDR2 reads EKD.